Listed below are T cell receptor beta chains from one sample, sequenced in a study of Ad26.COV2.S vaccination and SARS-CoV-2 variants. Generated by immunoSEQ multiplex PCR, the TCRdb table keeps only in-frame clones and is missing some. The sample records some 350,000 clones, about 92% being singletons. This specimen consisted of peripheral blood, obtained after recovery from COVID-19. These receptors were taken from a human donor who had recovered from COVID-19. The CDR3 runs from the conserved cysteine through the conserved F or W. The order of the fields is J gene, clone size, D gene, V gene, CDR3 protein, CDR3 DNA. D genes are given only for firm matches. Rows may omit the clone size; those that give it use once, few, many or a size class.

>TRBJ2-7|-|-|TRBV4-3
CASSQEGGKGSSYEQYF
TGCGCCAGCAGCCAAGAAGGTGGCAAGGGAAGCTCCTACGAGCAGTACTTC
>TRBJ1-2|-|-|TRBV19
CASTTAGRGFYGYTF
TGTGCCAGTACCACCGCAGGGCGAGGGTTCTATGGCTACACCTTC
>TRBJ2-5|-|TRBD2|TRBV7-2
CASSRWTSGGETQYF
TGTGCCAGCAGCCGCTGGACTAGCGGGGGGGAGACCCAGTACTTC
>TRBJ1-2|-|-|TRBV14
CASSPSASVTYGYTF
TGTGCCAGCAGCCCCTCAGCGAGCGTAACCTATGGCTACACCTTC
>TRBJ1-2|few|TRBD1|TRBV9
CASSVRWDRGDGYTF
TGTGCCAGCAGCGTCCGGTGGGACAGGGGAGATGGCTACACCTTC
>TRBJ2-2|-|-|TRBV9
CASSVRRGGDSNTGELFF
TGTGCCAGCAGCGTCCGCCGCGGAGGGGACAGCAACACCGGGGAGCTGTTTTTT
>TRBJ2-1|-|TRBD1|TRBV7-2
CASSLQSGGIDEQFF
TGTGCCAGCAGCTTACAGTCAGGGGGTATCGATGAGCAGTTCTTC
>TRBJ1-1|-|-|TRBV3-1/TRBV3-2
CASSHAGGHTEAFF
TGTGCCAGCAGCCATGCCGGAGGACACACTGAAGCTTTCTTT
>TRBJ1-1|-|-|TRBV5-1
CASSERTDDTEAFF
TGCGCCAGCAGCGAAAGGACAGACGACACTGAAGCTTTCTTT
>TRBJ1-4|once|-|TRBV6-2/TRBV6-3
CASSPLRTGAREKLFF
TGTGCCAGCAGCCCTCTACGAACGGGGGCTAGGGAAAAACTGTTTTTT
>TRBJ2-5|-|-|TRBV9
CASSVAGWETQYF
TGTGCCAGCAGCGTAGCAGGTTGGGAGACCCAGTACTTC
>TRBJ2-5|-|TRBD2|TRBV18
CASSPLAGGPETQYF
TGTGCCAGCTCCCCTCTAGCGGGGGGGCCAGAGACCCAGTACTTC
>TRBJ1-3|-|-|TRBV4-1
CASSQDRDPPSGNTIYF
TGCGCCAGCAGCCAAGATCGGGACCCTCCTTCGGGAAACACCATATATTTT
>TRBJ2-3|-|TRBD2|TRBV9
CASSVHGSGGNTDTQYF
TGTGCCAGCAGCGTACATGGTAGCGGGGGGAACACAGATACGCAGTATTTT
>TRBJ2-1|once|TRBD2|TRBV7-8
CASSLSGDEQFF
TGTGCCAGCAGCCTTAGCGGGGATGAGCAGTTCTTC
>TRBJ2-1|-|TRBD1|TRBV5-1
CASSLGQGFYNEQFF
TGCGCCAGCAGCTTGGGACAGGGGTTTTACAATGAGCAGTTCTTC
>TRBJ1-6|once|TRBD1|TRBV25-1
CASSEYGGKGGVRPLHF
TGTGCCAGCAGTGAATATGGGGGGAAAGGGGGCGTTCGGCCCCTCCACTTT
>TRBJ2-3|-|-|TRBV10-1
CASSNTGQAILTQYF
TGCGCCAGCTCAAACACAGGCCAGGCGATTTTGACGCAGTATTTT
>TRBJ2-1|-|-|TRBV12-3/TRBV12-4
CASRTTSYNEQFF
TGTGCCAGCAGGACTACTAGCTACAATGAGCAGTTCTTC
>TRBJ2-7|-|-|TRBV7-8
CASSLAPGEAYEQYF
TGTGCCAGCAGCTTAGCCCCCGGGGAGGCCTACGAGCAGTACTTC
>TRBJ2-5|-|-|TRBV19
CASSIGGASIGTQYF
TGTGCCAGTAGTATAGGAGGGGCTAGCATCGGGACCCAGTACTTC
>TRBJ2-1|-|-|TRBV9
CASSTKGDPKYNEQFF
TGTGCCAGCAGCACAAAAGGGGACCCCAAGTACAATGAGCAGTTCTTC
>TRBJ1-2|-|-|TRBV5-6
CASSLRPTGTSNYGYTF
TGTGCCAGCAGCTTGCGTCCAACAGGGACATCTAACTATGGCTACACCTTC
>TRBJ1-1|-|-|TRBV9
CASSVAGRDLTEAFF
TGTGCCAGCAGCGTAGCTGGGAGGGACCTCACTGAAGCTTTCTTT
>TRBJ1-6|-|TRBD1|TRBV6-5
CASWGQGNSPLHF
TGTGCCAGCTGGGGACAGGGTAATTCACCCCTCCACTTT
>TRBJ2-4|many|TRBD1|TRBV2
CASRPQGALAKNIQYF
TGTGCCAGCAGGCCACAGGGGGCTTTAGCCAAAAACATTCAGTACTTC
>TRBJ2-7|-|TRBD2|TRBV7-8
CASSFSLAGPPLREQYF
TGTGCCAGCAGCTTTAGTCTAGCGGGTCCCCCGTTGAGGGAGCAGTACTTC
>TRBJ1-1|-|-|TRBV6-2/TRBV6-3
CASGRELIWTEAFF
TGTGCCAGCGGCCGAGAGTTGATTTGGACTGAAGCTTTCTTT
>TRBJ1-2|-|TRBD1|TRBV6-5
CASSRPGQGSTF
TGTGCCAGCAGTAGACCGGGACAGGGTTCCACCTTC
>TRBJ1-3|-|-|TRBV3-1/TRBV3-2
CASSQWGAGNTIYF
TGTGCCAGCAGCCAATGGGGTGCCGGAAACACCATATATTTT
>TRBJ2-7|-|-|TRBV2
CASSEGRIAAEQYF
TGTGCCAGCAGTGAAGGAAGGATTGCTGCCGAGCAGTACTTC
>TRBJ2-3|-|-|TRBV3-1/TRBV3-2
CASSQGLRNTQYF
TGTGCCAGCAGCCAAGGATTAAGGAATACGCAGTATTTT
>TRBJ2-1|-|-|TRBV6-2/TRBV6-3
CASSYGQKNNEQFF
TGTGCCAGCAGTTACGGCCAGAAAAACAATGAGCAGTTCTTC
>TRBJ2-5|-|-|TRBV7-9
CASSPPQETQYF
TGTGCCAGCAGCCCTCCCCAAGAGACCCAGTACTTC
>TRBJ1-2|-|-|TRBV4-1
CASSQYSYGYTF
TGCGCCAGCAGCCAGTACAGCTATGGCTACACCTTC
>TRBJ1-6|-|TRBD1|TRBV7-6
CASVAGQGDNSPLHF
TGTGCCAGCGTTGCCGGACAGGGCGATAATTCACCCCTCCACTTT
>TRBJ2-7|-|-|TRBV2
CASSEGDISYEQYF
TGTGCCAGCAGTGAAGGGGACATCTCCTACGAGCAGTACTTC
>TRBJ2-1|-|TRBD1|TRBV9
CASSVRDRVNEQFF
TGTGCCAGCAGCGTACGAGACAGGGTCAACGAGCAGTTCTTC
>TRBJ1-4|-|-|TRBV7-2
CASSLRGATNEKLFF
TGTGCCAGCAGCTTACGGGGGGCGACTAATGAAAAACTGTTTTTT
>TRBJ2-3|-|-|TRBV7-2
CASSRTDTQYF
TGTGCCAGCAGCCGGACAGATACGCAGTATTTT
>TRBJ1-2|-|-|TRBV9
CASSVEAGVLNYGYTF
TGTGCCAGCAGCGTAGAGGCAGGGGTTTTGAACTATGGCTACACCTTC
>TRBJ2-7|-|TRBD1|TRBV9
CASSVAGQGPPYEQYF
TGTGCCAGCAGCGTAGCGGGACAGGGGCCCCCCTACGAGCAGTACTTC
>TRBJ1-1|-|-|TRBV5-1
CASSLDRFQAFF
TGCGCCAGCAGCTTGGATCGTTTTCAAGCTTTCTTT
>TRBJ1-5|few|TRBD1|TRBV6-1
CASSEARQGWGQPQHF
TGTGCCAGCAGTGAAGCACGACAGGGCTGGGGGCAGCCCCAGCATTTT
>TRBJ2-7|-|-|TRBV19
CASGGAHEQYF
TGTGCCAGTGGCGGGGCCCACGAGCAGTACTTC
>TRBJ1-1|-|-|TRBV14
CASSQGRVEAFF
TGTGCCAGCAGCCAAGGCCGAGTTGAAGCTTTCTTT
>TRBJ2-7|-|-|TRBV19
CASSTRGSGMLGEQYF
TGTGCCAGTAGTACCCGGGGTAGCGGAATGCTTGGCGAGCAGTACTTC
>TRBJ2-7|-|-|TRBV11-2
CASSFRRGQSYEQYF
TGTGCCAGCAGCTTCAGGCGGGGACAGTCCTACGAGCAGTACTTC
>TRBJ2-1|-|-|TRBV25-1
CASINPTGGQRFF
TGTGCCAGCATTAACCCCACGGGGGGACAACGGTTCTTC
>TRBJ1-2|-|-|TRBV7-9
CASSLSDYGYTF
TGTGCCAGCAGCTTATCAGACTATGGCTACACCTTC
>TRBJ1-6|-|-|TRBV6-5
CASSYLREASPLHF
TGTGCCAGCAGTTACCTGAGAGAGGCATCACCCCTCCACTTT
>TRBJ2-2|once|-|TRBV24-1
CATSDERNTGELFF
TGTGCCACCAGTGATGAGCGGAACACCGGGGAGCTGTTTTTT
>TRBJ2-6|-|-|TRBV7-2
CASSLYPSGANVLTF
TGTGCCAGCAGCTTATATCCCTCTGGGGCCAACGTCCTGACTTTC
>TRBJ2-7|-|TRBD1|TRBV2
CASHWTGDYEQYF
TGTGCCAGCCACTGGACAGGGGACTACGAGCAGTACTTC